The TCR beta chain described here comes from a study of patients and donors after allogeneic stem cell transplantation. This clonotype turned up a few times. One entry per CDR3 protein results from TCRdb running MiXCR on the RT-PCR reads. The sample gives approximately 410,000 distinct CDR3 sequences, approximately 16% of which show up once; roughly 7.2% is in the top ten. This CDR3 spans 14 amino acids. The germline V and J ends were trimmed by 2 bases and 9 bases, with 14 bases remaining between them. Germline V lookup: CDR1 SGHVS, CDR2 FQNEAQ. What was sequenced was blood, either unsorted or a sorted T cell fraction (not recorded which). The J gene is TRBJ2-1, the V gene TRBV7-8, with D unresolved. The clonotype originates from a human donor who was either an allogeneic HSCT recipient or a stem cell or donor lymphocyte infusion donor (not recorded which). It is not recorded whose cells these are; they may come from a transplant donor. CDR3 in DNA: TGTGCCAGCAGCTTATCGTCCCTACGCGGTGAGCAGTTCTTC. This encodes CASSLSSLRGEQFF.